Below are 22 T cell receptor beta chains sequenced from a single sample in a study of T cells in women clearing cervical HPV infection. Repertoires were generated with immunoSEQ multiplex PCR, while TCRdb's copy carries only in-frame clones and drops some. The sample's table shows more than 20,000 clones. The sample comprised blood buffy coat. Every receptor here comes from a woman between 18 and 70 years old with a cervical HPV16 infection that either progressed to CIN3+ or cleared (not recorded which).

A note on this clone: The observed sequence ends 3 residues before the CDR3 terminus, with the missing tail filled in from the germline J gene. V and J are TRBV7-9 and TRBJ2-4, with D tentatively TRBD1 (5 bases). The CDR3 runs 13 residues. The germline V gene has CDR1 SEHNR and CDR2 FQNEAQ (reference sequence). CDR3 bases read: TGTGCCAGCAGCTTAGCGCAGGGCTATGGT. This gives the protein CASSLAQGYG. The complete CDR3 reads CASSLAQGYGQYF. Based on the CDR3 plus reference TRBV7-9 and TRBJ2-4, the full variable domain is DTGVSQNPRHKITKRGQNVTFRCDPISEHNRLYWYRQTLGQGPEFLTYFQNEAQLEKSRLLSDRFSAERPKGSFSTLEIQRTEQGDSAMYLCASSLAQGYGQYFGAGTRLSVL.

As concerns this clone: The read halts 3 residues ahead of the CDR3 end, with the missing end drawn from the germline J gene. This rearrangement joins TRBV19 to TRBJ2-7, with D perhaps matching TRBD2 (7 bases). V was clipped by 5 bases and J by 4 bases, with 18 bases between them. This CDR3 is built from 15 residues. From germline, CDR1 is LNHDA and CDR2 SQIVND (reference sequence). The sequenced CDR3 bases are TGTGCCAGTAGTCCTCAGGGGACTATAGGTTACGAG. This encodes CASSPQGTIGYE. The CDR3 reads in full as CASSPQGTIGYEQYF.

About this clone itself: The CDR3 end lies 3 residues beyond the end of the read and is filled in from the germline J gene. The chain recombines TRBV18 with TRBJ2-4, with TRBD1 as a possible D gene (6 bases). The CDR3 contains 14 residues. The germline CDR1 and CDR2 sequences are KGHSH and LQKENI. The CDR3 bases that were read are TGTGCCAGCTCACCAGGGGGCGCAAACTATGGT. Protein product: CASSPGGANYG. The full CDR3 protein reads CASSPGGANYGQYF.

Comments on this clone: With the read ending 3 residues before the CDR3 end, the germline J gene is used to fill in that end. The V gene is TRBV4-1, the J gene TRBJ2-1; 11 bases are shared with TRBD2. This CDR3 region has 17 residues. Germline CDR1 and CDR2: MGHRA and YSYEKL. The J segment lost 5 bases and the V segment lost 4 bases, leaving 10 bases of the junction unmatched. The CDR3 here is CASSLRSTSGANNEQFF. CDR3 bases read: TGCGCCAGCAGCCTTCGCTCGACTAGCGGGGCCAACAATGAG.

Of note for this clone: The CDR3 goes on 3 residues after the read ends, and that part is filled in from the germline J gene. V and J are TRBV7-9 and TRBJ2-3; 9 bases agree with TRBD1. From germline, CDR1 is SEHNR and CDR2 FQNEAQ (reference sequence). The CDR3 is 15 residues long. CDR3 loop: CASSPTGQGFETQYF. Incomplete CDR3 DNA: TGTGCCAGCAGCCCGACGGGACAGGGATTCGAGACG.

Regarding this clone: The read halts 3 residues ahead of the CDR3 end, with the missing end drawn from the germline J gene. This sequence joins TRBV5-4 and TRBJ2-2; D unclear. V was cut by 0 bases and J by 6 bases, with 15 bases left in between. Germline CDR1 is SGHNT and CDR2 is YYREEE (reference sequence). The CDR3 sequence is 16 residues long. This CDR3 is CASSLVRVEAAGELFF. Partial CDR3 DNA: TGTGCCAGCAGCTTGGTCCGGGTAGAGGCAGCCGGGGAG.

Regarding this clone: The read comes to an end 3 residues before the CDR3 does, leaving the germline J gene to fill in the end. This CDR3 is also generated by other DNA sequences in the sample. This chain joins TRBV7-9 and TRBJ2-1; the match to TRBD1 covers 8 bases. V dropped 1 base and J dropped 4; count of bases not matched to a gene: 3. Germline V gene data show CDR1 as SEHNR and CDR2 as FQNEAQ (reference sequence). CDR3 length equals 15 residues. Here the CDR3 reads CASSLGQGTYNEQFF. The covered CDR3 bases are TGTGCCAGCAGCTTAGGACAGGGGACTTACAATGAG.

Worth noting for this clone: The read ends 3 residues shy of where the CDR3 ends; the end is completed using the germline J gene. The rearrangement joins TRBV12-5 to TRBJ2-7; 8 positions match TRBD2. The V gene end was trimmed by 3 bases and the J gene end by 2 bases; junction bases not matched to a gene: 0. CDR1 is LGHNT, CDR2 FRNRAP, per germline. This CDR3 spans 13 amino acids. CDR3 DNA (partial): TGTGCTAGTGGTTTAGCGGGGGCCTACGAG. It yields the protein CASGLAGAYE. The whole CDR3 is CASGLAGAYEQYF.

A remark on this clone: The read halts 3 residues ahead of the CDR3 end, with the missing end drawn from the germline J gene. This chain joins TRBV28 and TRBJ2-1; perhaps D is TRBD1 or TRBD2 (5 bases each). The CDR3 is made up of 13 amino acids. Trimming stripped 4 bases from V and 9 bases from J, with 13 bases between. Looked up from germline, CDR1 is MDHEN and CDR2 is SYDVKM. The CDR3 sequence is CASSSPREPEQFF. Incomplete CDR3 DNA: TGTGCCAGCAGTTCACCCAGGGAGCCTGAG.

A remark on this clone: The CDR3 end falls 3 residues outside the read, so it is completed with the germline J gene. The rearrangement joins TRBV20-1 to TRBJ2-3; 11 nucleotides line up with TRBD2. Trimming removed 5 bases from V and 2 bases from J; junction bases left unmatched: 3. The CDR3 has 14 residues. The germline gives CDR1 DFQATT, CDR2 SNEGSKA (reference sequence). The part of the CDR3 DNA that was read is TGCAGTGCTCCGGGACTAGCGGACACAGATACG. It codes for CSAPGLADTDT. The entire CDR3 sequence reads CSAPGLADTDTQYF.

About this clone: Coverage ceases 3 residues before the CDR3 finishes, and the germline J gene fills in the end. The gene calls are TRBV6-2 or TRBV6-3 and TRBJ1-5, with D perhaps matching TRBD1 (5 bases). CDR1 is MNHEY and CDR2 is SVGEGT in the germline V gene. Trimming stripped 7 bases from V and 8 bases from J, with 12 bases between. The CDR3 is made up of 12 amino acids. The sequenced part of the CDR3 DNA is TGTGCCAGCACCCGGGGGGTTGAGCCC. Protein: CASTRGVEP. In full, the CDR3 is CASTRGVEPQHF.

On this clone: The read ends 3 residues early relative to the CDR3; the germline J gene fills the gap. The chain combines TRBV2 with TRBJ2-3; D is uncertain. The CDR3 is 11 residues long. Germline loops: CDR1 SNHLY, CDR2 FYNNEI. CDR3 amino acids: CASSWQETQYF. Incomplete CDR3 DNA: TGTGCCAGCAGTTGGCAAGAGACG. Together with reference TRBV2 and TRBJ2-3, the CDR3 gives the full variable domain: EPEVTQTPSHQVTQMGQEVILRCVPISNHLYFYWYRQILGQKVEFLVSFYNNEISEKSEIFDDQFSVERPDGSNFTLKIRSTKLEDSAMYFCASSWQETQYFGPGTRLTVL.

Worth noting for this clone: The CDR3 end lies 3 residues beyond the end of the read and is filled in from the germline J gene. The rearrangement joins TRBV20-1 to TRBJ1-1, with D tentatively TRBD1 (6 bases). CDR1 is DFQATT and CDR2 is SNEGSKA in the germline V gene (reference sequence). This CDR3 spans 16 amino acids. V shed 4 bases and J shed 0 bases, with 18 bases lying between them. The part of the CDR3 DNA that was read is TGCAGTGCTACCACAGACAGGACCTTTATGAACACTGAA. Amino acids: CSATTDRTFMNTE. The full CDR3 sequence reads CSATTDRTFMNTEAFF.

About this clone: The read gets to within 3 residues of the CDR3 end, and the germline J gene fills in the rest. The chain links TRBV4-1 to TRBJ2-1; no clear D. Trimming left V 2 bases short and J 7 bases short, with 3 bases between. The CDR3 loop spans 11 amino acids. In germline, CDR1 is MGHRA, CDR2 YSYEKL. CDR3 sequence reads: CASSQYNEQFF. Partial CDR3 DNA: TGCGCCAGCAGCCAATATAATGAG.

With regard to this clone: With the read ending 3 residues before the CDR3 end, the germline J gene is used to fill in that end. This chain links TRBV19 with TRBJ1-1; no reliable D call. Germline assignment: CDR1 LNHDA and CDR2 SQIVND (reference sequence). The CDR3 length is 13 residues. V was cut by 5 bases and J by 4 bases, with 11 bases left in between. Incomplete CDR3 DNA: TGTGCCAGTAGTCAAGACACCGCCACTGAA. As protein: CASSQDTATE. The entire CDR3 protein reads CASSQDTATEAFF.

CDR3 region: CASSLQGLTNTEAFF. The CDR3 bases that were read are TGTGCCAGCAGCTTACAGGGTTTGACAAACACTGAA. This sequence joins TRBV7-6 and TRBJ1-1, with a weak D call TRBD1 (5 bases). The read terminates 3 residues before the CDR3 end, so the remaining end is supplied by the germline J gene. Between the trimmed V and J ends, which lost 2 bases and 2 bases, there was a span of 12 bases. Germline V lookup: CDR1 SGHVS, CDR2 FNYEAQ. The CDR3 is 15 residues long.

The sequenced part of the CDR3 DNA is TGTGCCAGTAGTATGGGAGCAGGGACAGCAGCCGAG. Translating it yields CASSMGAGTAAE. The entire CDR3 sequence reads CASSMGAGTAAEAFF. The V call is TRBV19, the J call TRBJ1-1, with 7 nucleotides matching TRBD1. The CDR3 extends 3 residues past the end of the read, so its final part is completed from the germline J gene. Germline CDR1 reads LNHDA; CDR2 reads SQIVND (reference sequence). This CDR3 contains 15 residues.

Notes on this clone: The read ends 3 residues early relative to the CDR3; the germline J gene fills the gap. The chain carries TRBV11-2 and TRBJ2-5; no reliable D call. Trimming stripped 0 bases from V and 5 bases from J, with 7 bases between. Per germline, CDR1 SGHAT and CDR2 FQNNGV. This CDR3 has 13 residues. CDR3 residues: CASSLDSRETQYF. The CDR3 DNA, read in part, is TGTGCCAGCAGCTTAGATTCGAGGGAGACC.

Turning to this clone: Coverage ceases 3 residues before the CDR3 finishes, and the germline J gene fills in the end. The chain carries TRBV6-2 or TRBV6-3 and TRBJ2-7, with 10 bases lining up with TRBD2. The CDR3 length is 16 residues. Unmatched junction bases numbered 11, after V lost 6 bases and J lost 3 bases. Germline V gene lookup returns CDR1 MNHEY and CDR2 SVGEGT. CDR3 sequence: CASSRSKRGGNYEQYF. The CDR3 DNA, read in part, is TGTGCCAGCAGCCGATCAAAGCGGGGGGGCAACTACGAG.

Turning to this clone: The read halts 3 residues ahead of the CDR3 end, with the missing end drawn from the germline J gene. J is TRBJ2-5 and V is TRBV20-1; D call uncertain. Germline CDR1 DFQATT, CDR2 SNEGSKA (reference sequence). Trimming took off 5 bases at V and 2 bases at J, with 12 bases between the two ends. The CDR3 runs to 13 residues. CDR3 residues: CSAPPGIQETQYF. The CDR3 bases that were read are TGCAGTGCTCCCCCAGGAATACAAGAGACC.

Comments on this clone: The sequenced fragment ends 3 residues before the CDR3 boundary, so the rest is inferred from the germline J gene. The chain is built from TRBV5-4 and TRBJ2-2; 12 bases align to TRBD2. The ends lost 0 bases at V and 4 bases at J; junction bases unmatched: 1. This CDR3 has 16 residues. CDR1 is SGHNT and CDR2 is YYREEE in the germline V gene (reference sequence). The sequenced part of the CDR3 DNA is TGTGCCAGCAGCTTGGGACTAGCGGGGGTCACCGGGGAG. Encoded protein: CASSLGLAGVTGE. The full CDR3 protein reads CASSLGLAGVTGELFF.

A remark on this clone: Read data end 3 residues before the CDR3 end; the end is taken from the germline J gene. This chain links TRBV5-1 with TRBJ2-2; 9 bases fit TRBD1. In germline, CDR1 is SGHRS, CDR2 YFSETQ. V lost 4 bases to trimming and J lost 6 bases; unmatched junction nucleotides: 10. This CDR3 comprises 16 residues. The sequenced part of the CDR3 DNA is TGCGCCAGCAGCAGGGGACAGGGATCGTTCTCCGGGGAG. Translated, it gives CASSRGQGSFSGE. The complete CDR3 protein is CASSRGQGSFSGELFF.